This T cell receptor (beta chain) was found in a study of cytomegalovirus exposure and HLA in healthy donors. General study findings and limits: Most TCR sequences proved rare, with some public TCRs found in many donors. It was likely that a cluster of highly shared sequence variants was a sequencing artifact. As a later analysis showed, several of the most significant clusters appeared to be linked to common viral pathogens. Later on, an analysis showed TCR association rates differing by HLA locus, with DRB1 the most and HLA-C the fewest.

A note on this clone: The antigen is unknown.

Amplification used 60 Vbeta primers and 13 Jbeta primers. Repertoires were generated with immunoSEQ multiplex PCR, while TCRdb's copy carries only in-frame clones and drops some. The data contain some 44,000 clones, about 85% of them singletons. Trimming left V 1 base short and J 10 bases short, with 8 bases between. Per the germline V gene, CDR1 is SGHVS and CDR2 is FNYEAQ. This CDR3 is built from 13 residues. The sequenced material came from PBMCs. This clonotype was sampled from a woman between 40 and 55 years old in good health and CMV-seropositive. The chain combines TRBV7-6 with TRBJ1-6; D not resolved. The CDR3, as DNA: TGTGCCAGCAGCTTAGAGGCCGGGTCACCCCTCCACTTT. Protein: CASSLEAGSPLHF.